This TCR beta chain was identified during a study of T cells after yellow fever vaccination (dated by TCRdb to between 2017 and 2020). Regarding the complete study: The SMART-Seq v4 Ultra Low Input RNA kit was used to prepare libraries from fractions with low cell numbers. Bulk TCR alpha and beta repertoires were sequenced longitudinally to track T-cell clones before and after primary and booster YFV17D yellow fever vaccination. Two healthy male donors made up the cohort, one aged 18 to 29 years and the other aged 30 to 40 years. Blood was drawn at multiple timepoints before and after primary and secondary immunization, with bulk PBMC replicates and cell subsets isolated. Overall study outcomes, separate from this receptor: After the booster, most clones that had expanded after primary vaccination were detected again (around 96% of CD4 and around nine tenths of CD8), suggesting broad maintenance of memory. A small share of clonotypes was detected in both CD4 and CD8 compartments, with the overlap likely arising from convergent recombination. The study included only two donors, which limits how far the findings can be generalized. Computational filtering was required because FACS-sorted repertoires could contain abundant contaminating clonotypes from the bulk population. Compared with the primary T-cell response, the secondary T-cell response was faster but weaker, reaching its peak on day 5 rather than on day 15.

This clonotype was seen a handful of times. It lacks a known antigen. No base quality values were provided; no much bigger clone lies one nucleotide off. TCR cDNA was synthesized by 5'RACE template switching, through which a universal primer site and unique molecular identifiers were introduced. Priming of cDNA synthesis was performed from both the TCR alpha and TCR beta constant segments. Library amplification used two PCR steps, and the second PCR step added sample barcodes and sequencing adapters. Libraries were sequenced on Illumina HiSeq 2500 (2x100 bp) or NovaSeq (2x150 bp). For the original study's pipeline: Reads were demultiplexed and collapsed into UMI consensus sequences with MIGEC, and V(D)J alignment was performed with MiXCR. Using edgeR on replicate PBMC samples, clonotypes were called vaccine-responding if FDR was below 0.01 and the log2 fold change was above 5 up to day 15. Each bulk clonotype received a CD4 or CD8 identity based on whether the sequenced CD4 or CD8 repertoire contained that clonotype at higher abundance. TCRdb reanalyzed the raw reads on its own, using fastp at Q25 for trimming and MiXCR for clone calling, and kept in-frame beta chains. Each CDR3 protein appears once, grouped with its most common genes and DNA. None of the V and J calls come from the authors' own analysis; TCRdb made them. For this sample there are 50,000 to 75,000 distinct CDR3 sequences; approximately 7% appear just once. Together, the top ten hold about 40% of the sample.

The CDR3 starts with the cysteine, ends with the phenylalanine, and has 13 residues. Just CDR3 DNA is preserved here, 39 bases in frame from base 1. CDR1 and CDR2 are drawn from the germline V gene (reference sequence): MNHEY, SMNVEV. V and J lose 1 base and 4 bases, and a span of 5 bases separates them. According to the study, the label for this sample's treatment or condition signals: live attenuated yellow fever vaccine strain. A standard Ficoll-Paque protocol was used to isolate PBMCs from peripheral blood. CD4 and CD8 T-cell fractions were isolated with Dynabeads CD4 and CD8 positive selection kits. TriZol was used to extract RNA from bulk PBMCs, CD4 and CD8 fractions, and dextramer-positive and dextramer-negative fractions.

This specimen was CD8+ T cells sorted from PBMCs, taken on the day of the first yellow fever vaccination. This TCR was recovered from a man aged 18 to 29 who received the YFV17D yellow fever vaccine. The chain joins TRBV27 to TRBJ1-3; confidence is insufficient to name the D gene. The sequenced DNA: TGTGCCAGCAGTTTATACTTGGGAAACACCATATATTTT. The encoded protein is CASSLYLGNTIYF.